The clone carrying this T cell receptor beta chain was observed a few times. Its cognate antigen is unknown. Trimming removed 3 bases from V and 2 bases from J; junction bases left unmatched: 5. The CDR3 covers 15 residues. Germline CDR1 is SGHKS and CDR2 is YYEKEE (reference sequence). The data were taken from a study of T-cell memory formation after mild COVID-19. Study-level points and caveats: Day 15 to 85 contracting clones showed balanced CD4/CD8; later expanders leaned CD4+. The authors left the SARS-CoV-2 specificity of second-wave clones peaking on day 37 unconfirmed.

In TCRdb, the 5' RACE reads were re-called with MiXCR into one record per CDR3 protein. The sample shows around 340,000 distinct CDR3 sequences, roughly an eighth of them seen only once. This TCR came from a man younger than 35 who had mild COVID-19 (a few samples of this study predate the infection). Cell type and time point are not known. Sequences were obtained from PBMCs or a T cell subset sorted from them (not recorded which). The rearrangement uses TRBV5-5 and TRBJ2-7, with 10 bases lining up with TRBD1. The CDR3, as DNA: TGTGCCAGCAGCTGGACAGGGGGACCGACCTACGAGCAGTACGTC. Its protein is CASSWTGGPTYEQYV.